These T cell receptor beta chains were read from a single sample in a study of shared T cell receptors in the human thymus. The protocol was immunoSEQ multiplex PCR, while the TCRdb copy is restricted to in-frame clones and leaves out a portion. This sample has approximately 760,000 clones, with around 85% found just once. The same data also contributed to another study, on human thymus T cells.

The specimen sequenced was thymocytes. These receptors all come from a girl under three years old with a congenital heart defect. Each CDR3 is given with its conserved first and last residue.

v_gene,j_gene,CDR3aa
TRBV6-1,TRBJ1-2,CASSPRTGTNYGYTF
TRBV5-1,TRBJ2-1,CASSSSTGDEQFF
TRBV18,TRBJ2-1,CASSPEAGGPLFVDEQFF
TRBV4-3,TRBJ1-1,CASSQETVSRGDTEAFF
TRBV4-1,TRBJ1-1,CASSQARLNTEAFF
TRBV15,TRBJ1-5,CATSRDDGDYSNQPQHF
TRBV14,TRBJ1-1,CASSRGTTGEVNTEAFF
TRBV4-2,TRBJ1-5,CASSPRGLSNQPQHF
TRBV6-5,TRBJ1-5,CASSYYRDRSQPQHF
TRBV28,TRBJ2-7,CASSPRGYEQYF
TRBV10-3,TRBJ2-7,CAIRSRGAGHSYEQYF
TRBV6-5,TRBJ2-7,CASSHGLEQYF
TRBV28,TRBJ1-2,CASSPTTGGIKDGYTF